This paragraph reports one T cell receptor (beta chain). Its matching antigen is unknown. This record comes from a study of T-cell reconstitution after alpha-beta-depleted transplantation in children. Regarding the study as a whole: Newly produced T cells mostly accounted for T-cell counts and diversity one year post-transplant.

Germline V gives CDR1 SGHAT, CDR2 FQNNGV. The V end was cut by 6 bases, the J end by 10 bases, with 16 bases between. The CDR3 is 13 amino acids. The TCRbeta library incorporated unique molecular identifiers. TCRdb independently ran MiXCR on the PCR reads; one entry per CDR3 protein. The profile covers about 980,000 distinct CDR3 sequences, with about 31% appearing a single time and 28% taken by the ten largest. The clonotype was recovered from a boy younger than two who had a stem cell transplant for SCID, so the T cells may come from the graft donor. Sequences were derived from PBMCs, mostly from graft donor cells, sampled 360 days after TCRalphabeta/CD19-depleted stem cell transplant. The rearrangement joins TRBV11-2 to TRBJ2-4; no definite D call. CDR3 in DNA: TGTGCCAGCAGTAGAAGCCGGGCCGTGATTCAGTACTTC. Translation: CASSRSRAVIQYF.